These 9 T cell receptor beta chains originate from one sample sequenced in a study of neurological immune-mediated disorders. MiXCR was run by TCRdb on the 5' RACE reads, yielding one entry per CDR3 protein. Here the sample spans approximately 100,000 distinct CDR3 sequences, 3% to 4% being singletons. The sequenced sample was PBMCs. These receptors were taken from a woman between 18 and 29 years old with multiple sclerosis.

This clonotype was observed at least ten times. The CDR3 region is CASSFYRGHEQYF. The CDR3 nucleotides are TGCGCCAGCAGCTTTTATAGGGGGCACGAGCAGTACTTC. V usage is TRBV5-1 and J usage is TRBJ2-7, with 7 bases fitting TRBD1. CDR1 and CDR2 from the germline V gene are SGHRS and YFSETQ. CDR3 length equals 13 residues. V gave up 2 bases and J gave up 5 bases; unmatched junction bases: 4.

This clonotype was seen many times. V usage is TRBV5-1 and J usage is TRBJ1-1; D is uncertain. The CDR3 has 15 amino acids. CDR1 and CDR2 (germline): SGHRS, YFSETQ. V shed 0 bases and J shed 1 base, with 10 bases lying between them. The CDR3 nucleotides read TGCGCCAGCAGCTTGGGGGGTTCCGGGAACACTGAAGCTTTCTTT. Protein: CASSLGGSGNTEAFF.

This clonotype appeared a single time. The chain uses TRBV6-1 and TRBJ2-3; D might be TRBD2 (5 bases). The CDR3 contains 15 residues. Germline V CDR1 and CDR2: MNHNS, SASEGT. The V and J ends lost 6 bases and 3 bases respectively, with 16 bases between them. CDR3 sequence reads: CASSESTGSTDTQYF. DNA for the CDR3: TGTGCCAGCAGCGAGAGTACGGGGTCAACAGATACGCAGTATTTT.

This clonotype was seen repeatedly, ten times or more. The chain couples TRBV20-1 to TRBJ2-5; 12 bases map to TRBD2. There are 18 residues in the CDR3. Per germline, CDR1 DFQATT and CDR2 SNEGSKA (reference sequence). V dropped 3 bases and J dropped 4; count of bases not matched to a gene: 15. CDR3 DNA sequence: TGCAGTGCTAGGGGCCAGACGGGACTAGCGGGCTTGGGAGAGACCCAGTACTTC. Its translation: CSARGQTGLAGLGETQYF.

This clonotype has a handful of counts. The chain links TRBV7-6 to TRBJ2-5; D not certain. Trimming took 5 bases from V and 1 from J, leaving 11 bases between them. Germline CDR1 reads SGHVS; CDR2 reads FNYEAQ. This CDR3 spans 14 amino acids. Here the CDR3 reads CASSLFQAQETQYF. The DNA for the CDR3 is TGTGCCAGCAGCCTCTTTCAGGCCCAAGAGACCCAGTACTTC.

This clonotype appeared many times. The chain joins TRBV5-6 to TRBJ2-3; 7 positions agree with TRBD1. The germline V gene encodes CDR1 SGHDT and CDR2 YYEEEE. The CDR3 has 14 residues. The ends lost 4 bases at V and 4 bases at J; junction bases unmatched: 6. CDR3 bases: TGTGCCAGCAGCGAACACACAGGGGCAGATACGCAGTATTTT. This codes for CASSEHTGADTQYF.

The DNA of the CDR3 is TGTGCCAGCAGTTTACCTCAAATAGGAAAAGGCTACGAGCAGTACTTC. As protein: CASSLPQIGKGYEQYF. The chain carries TRBV6-6 and TRBJ2-7; D gene ambiguous. Germline V gene sequence: CDR1 MNHNY, CDR2 SVGAGI (reference sequence). V lost 4 bases, J lost 3 bases, and 19 bases lay in between. This CDR3 has 16 amino acids.

This clonotype was picked up a small number of times. The rearrangement joins TRBV6-6 to TRBJ2-5, with a possible D match to TRBD1 (6 bases). V was clipped by 8 bases and J by 5 bases, with 21 bases between them. CDR3 size: 15 residues. CDR1 and CDR2 from the germline V gene are MNHNY and SVGAGI (reference sequence). This CDR3 is CASGRGTTPVETQYF. The CDR3 bases are TGTGCCAGCGGTCGTGGGACAACTCCTGTGGAGACCCAGTACTTC.

This clonotype was observed at least ten times. The genes are TRBV4-2 and TRBJ2-1, with 7 bases lining up with TRBD1. Germline lookup yields CDR1 LGHNA and CDR2 YNFKEQ. CDR3 length equals 17 residues. J gave up 1 base and V 0 bases, and 6 bases lay outside the gene matches. The CDR3 coding sequence is TGTGCCAGCAGCCAAGACGGACAGGAGGCGTCCTACAATGAGCAGTTCTTC. Translating gives CASSQDGQEASYNEQFF.